The following is a T cell receptor (beta chain) sequence with its context. The sample comes from a study of blood T cell repertoires in COVID-19. On the study more broadly: PBMCs, B-cell-depleted T cells, or T cells provided the cDNA or gDNA that made up the material.

Measured with immunoSEQ multiplex PCR; TCRdb has only the in-frame clones, and not every one. The sample lists 330,000 or so clones; 87% were seen once. Ages ranged from roughly 18 to 100 years, with residence in 24 US areas. Sequencing was performed on PBMCs or T cells enriched from blood (not recorded which). The TCR sequence derives from a man aged 40-50 years in a cohort exposed to, infected with or recovered from COVID-19 (not recorded which).

The CDR3 loop is CASSQDRVIPGQQYF. The CDR3 nucleotides read TGCGCCAGCAGCCAAGATCGCGTAATCCCCGGACAGCAGTATTTT. The chain links TRBV4-1 to TRBJ2-3, with D maybe TRBD1 (5 bases). This CDR3 has 15 residues. Trimming cost V 0 bases and J 11 bases, with 18 bases left between them. The germline CDR1 and CDR2 sequences are MGHRA and YSYEKL.